This T cell receptor (beta chain) is from a study of vaccination effects on CD4 cells after COVID-19. Study findings and constraints: Vaccine- and infection-induced clones showed marked clonal contraction late following vaccination.

Repertoires were generated with immunoSEQ multiplex PCR, while TCRdb's copy carries only in-frame clones and drops some. The data contain 50,000 to 65,000 clones, 81% of them singletons. Regarding this clone: The antigen is undetermined.

V was pared by 4 bases and J by 6 bases, with 10 bases of the junction left unmatched. Germline V gives CDR1 SGHRS, CDR2 YFSETQ. CDR3 length equals 16 residues. Antigen-specific CD4+ T cells were first expanded with viral peptide pools by the ViraFEST assay and only then sequenced. Subsequent to 10 days of culture, CD4+ T cells were isolated. Negative nucleocapsid antibody tests before and after vaccination confirmed no previous SARS-CoV-2 infection. The researchers cultured some 1.9 million PBMC per well with approximately 9.1 IU/ml IL-2 and approximately 9.9 ug/ml peptides. It was on days 3 and 7 that half the medium was replaced with IL-2 medium.

This clonotype was sampled from a human donor who received a COVID-19 vaccine. The rearrangement joins TRBV5-1 to TRBJ1-4; 9 positions match TRBD1. The sample in question was CD4+ T cells from PBMCs cultured with HCoV-229E spike peptides, obtained before COVID-19 vaccination. CDR3 residues: CASSPWNRDRDEKLFF. CDR3 coding DNA: TGCGCCAGCAGCCCCTGGAACCGGGACAGGGATGAAAAACTGTTTTTT.